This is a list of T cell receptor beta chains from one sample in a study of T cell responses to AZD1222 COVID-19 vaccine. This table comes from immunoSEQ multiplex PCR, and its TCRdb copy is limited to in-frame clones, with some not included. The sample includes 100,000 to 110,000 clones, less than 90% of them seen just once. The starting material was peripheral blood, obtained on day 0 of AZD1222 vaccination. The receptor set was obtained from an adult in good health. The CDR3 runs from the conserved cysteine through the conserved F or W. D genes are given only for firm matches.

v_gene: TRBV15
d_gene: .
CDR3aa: CATSRDRRDRSKAFF

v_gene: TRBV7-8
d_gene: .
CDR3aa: CASSLQEFEEKLFF

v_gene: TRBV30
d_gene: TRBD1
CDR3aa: CAWIYRGLNTEAFF

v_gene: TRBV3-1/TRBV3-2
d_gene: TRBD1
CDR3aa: CASSQTGRNIQYF

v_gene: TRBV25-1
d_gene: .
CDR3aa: CASSPRDRHGYTF

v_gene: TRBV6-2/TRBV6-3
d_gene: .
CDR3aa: CASSIPGLGETEAFF

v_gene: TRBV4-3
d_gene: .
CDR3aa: CASSQDHSGWSYNSPLHF

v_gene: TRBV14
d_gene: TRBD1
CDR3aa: CASSLRTGSYNSPLHF

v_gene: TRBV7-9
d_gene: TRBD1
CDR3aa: CASSLETGDYGYTF

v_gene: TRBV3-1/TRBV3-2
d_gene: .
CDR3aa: CASSLKEGPSRNSGSDTEAFF

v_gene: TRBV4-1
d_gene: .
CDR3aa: CASSQGGRTEAFF

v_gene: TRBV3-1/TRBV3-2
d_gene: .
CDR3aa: CASSQDGGLDYEQYF

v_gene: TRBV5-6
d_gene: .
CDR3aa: CASSLGRVSGNTIYF

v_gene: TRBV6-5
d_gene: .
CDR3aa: CASSYSDATNEKLFF

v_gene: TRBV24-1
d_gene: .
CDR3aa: CATSGQDVIQHF

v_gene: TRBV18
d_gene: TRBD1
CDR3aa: CASSRPTPIHRGRRPGQGPCEQFF

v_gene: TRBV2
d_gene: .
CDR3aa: CASRDQNQPQHF

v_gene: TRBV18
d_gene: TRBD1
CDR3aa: CASSLAGGPEAFF

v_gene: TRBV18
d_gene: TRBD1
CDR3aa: CASSPEMTGGRTQYF

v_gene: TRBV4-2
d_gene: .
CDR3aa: CASSQVPAGNNYGYTF

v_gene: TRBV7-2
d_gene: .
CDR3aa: CASSLVGGPVETEAFF

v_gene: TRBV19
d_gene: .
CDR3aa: CASNQEAPQGEQFF

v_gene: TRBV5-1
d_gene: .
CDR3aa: CASSLGLTNTGELFF

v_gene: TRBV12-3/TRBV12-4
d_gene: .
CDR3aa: CASSFGEQMPQYF

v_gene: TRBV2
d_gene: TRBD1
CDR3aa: CASEGATKDQPQHF

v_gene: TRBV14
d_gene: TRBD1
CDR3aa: CASSQDKGQGYLPYEQYF

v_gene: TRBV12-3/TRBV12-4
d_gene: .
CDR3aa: CASSLRDGQFF

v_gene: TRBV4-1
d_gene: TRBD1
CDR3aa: CASSQVGGGTGELFF

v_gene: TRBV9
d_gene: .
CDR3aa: CASSVGGGYNSPLHF

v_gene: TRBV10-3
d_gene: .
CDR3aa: CATATGAGGNTIYF

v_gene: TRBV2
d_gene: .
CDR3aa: CASSADSGANVLTF

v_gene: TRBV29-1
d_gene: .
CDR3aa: CSVGGGFGYTF

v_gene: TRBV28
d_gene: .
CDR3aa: CASNRAAAKNIQYF

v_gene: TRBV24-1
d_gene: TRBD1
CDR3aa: CAPQGVSSGANVLTF

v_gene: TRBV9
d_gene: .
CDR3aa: CASSPTRAYNEQFF

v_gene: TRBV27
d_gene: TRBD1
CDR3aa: CASSSRDRAAGANVLTF

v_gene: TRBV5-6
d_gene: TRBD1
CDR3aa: CASSQRDRRNTIYF

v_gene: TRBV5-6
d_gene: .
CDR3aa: CASSLREQPQHF

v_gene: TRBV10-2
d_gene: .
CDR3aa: CASSELLDGTPEAFF

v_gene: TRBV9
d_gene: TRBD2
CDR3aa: CASSVGNSGVDTQYF

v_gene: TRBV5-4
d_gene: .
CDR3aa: CASSGPTNEKLFF

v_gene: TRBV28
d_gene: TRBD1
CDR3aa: CASSLRGQLFYEQYF

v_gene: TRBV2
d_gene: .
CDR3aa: CASSEVRDTQYF

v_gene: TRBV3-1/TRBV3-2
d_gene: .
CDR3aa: CASSQDSRGYNQPQHF

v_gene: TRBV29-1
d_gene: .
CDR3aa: CSVSDPGSRLEAFF

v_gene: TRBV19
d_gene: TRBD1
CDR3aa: CASSIAQGAGREQFF

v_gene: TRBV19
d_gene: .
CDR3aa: CASSISAQSTEAFF

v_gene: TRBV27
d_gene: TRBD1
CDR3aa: CASRSDRGLLYGYTF

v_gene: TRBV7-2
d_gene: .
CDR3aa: CASSGANTGELFF

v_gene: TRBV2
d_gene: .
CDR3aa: CATQAGGPVGEKLFF

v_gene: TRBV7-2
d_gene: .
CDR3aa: CASSPRGLSDTDTQYF

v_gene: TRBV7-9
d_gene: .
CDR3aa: CASSLYSRGEATNEKLFF

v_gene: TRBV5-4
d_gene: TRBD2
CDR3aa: CASSLDPAGDSYEQYF

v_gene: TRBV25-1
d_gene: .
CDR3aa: CASFASSQETQYF

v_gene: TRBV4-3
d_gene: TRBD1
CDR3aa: CASSPIGQGGSGEQYF

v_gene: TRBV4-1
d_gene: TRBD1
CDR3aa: CASSQDTGGASRGYTF

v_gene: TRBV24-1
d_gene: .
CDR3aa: CATSDPAGAAYEQYF